The 11 T cell receptor beta chains in this list originate from one sample, sequenced in a study of CD8 T cells in Susac syndrome. The RNA input was roughly 0.45 to 1 ug, and it was reverse transcribed with random hexamers. TCRdb reprocessed the immunoSEQ multiplex PCR reads via MiXCR and lists one record per CDR3 protein. The table has approximately 120,000 distinct CDR3 sequences, more than 85% seen once; the top ten hold approximately 0.31%. The specimen was CD8+ T cells from PBMCs. The origin of the receptors is a human donor with multiple sclerosis.

This chain connects TRBV4-1 to TRBJ1-1; D unclear. CDR3 length: 14 residues. Trimming shortened V by 0 bases and J by 0 bases, and 5 bases separated the two germline ends. The germline gives CDR1 MGHRA, CDR2 YSYEKL. The DNA for the CDR3 is TGCGCCAGCAGCCAAGATCCGCTGAACACTGAAGCTTTCTTT. Its protein is CASSQDPLNTEAFF.

The rearrangement links TRBV2 to TRBJ2-5; 9 bases align to TRBD2. With V trimmed by 7 bases and J by 1 base, 7 bases remained unmatched. From germline, CDR1 is SNHLY and CDR2 FYNNEI. The length of the CDR3 is 15 residues. CDR3 nucleotides: TGTGCCAGCACGATTTCTAGCGGGACCCAAGAGACCCAGTACTTC. Its protein is CASTISSGTQETQYF.

This clonotype was seen a single time. V usage is TRBV27 and J usage is TRBJ1-2, with D possibly being TRBD1 (6 bases). Deletions cut 5 bases from V and 6 bases from J, with 16 bases between. The CDR3 sequence is 14 residues long. Germline loops: CDR1 MNHEY, CDR2 SMNVEV (reference sequence). In DNA form, the CDR3 reads TGTGCCAGCAGTCCCGGCAGGGGAGTGAATGGCTACACCTTC. Residues: CASSPGRGVNGYTF.

V and J are TRBV19 and TRBJ1-5; the D gene is possibly TRBD1 (5 bases). This CDR3 region has 15 residues. Germline V gene sequence: CDR1 LNHDA, CDR2 SQIVND (reference sequence). With 3 bases removed from V and 6 bases from J, the gap between germline ends came to 15 bases. This CDR3 reads CASSIRWGAGQPQHF. DNA of the CDR3: TGTGCCAGTAGTATTCGATGGGGCGCGGGTCAGCCCCAGCATTTT.

The table lists this clonotype with a count of one. This rearrangement joins TRBV7-9 to TRBJ1-5; weak D call: TRBD1 (6 bases). The germline CDR1 and CDR2 sequences are SEHNR and FQNEAQ (reference sequence). This CDR3 has 16 residues. V lost 1 base and J 5 bases, leaving 15 bases between the germline ends. CDR3 sequence reads: CASSLGQAGMYQPQHF. CDR3 nucleotide sequence: TGTGCCAGCAGCTTAGGACAGGCGGGGATGTATCAGCCCCAGCATTTT. Based on the CDR3 plus reference TRBV7-9 and TRBJ1-5, the full variable domain is DTGVSQNPRHKITKRGQNVTFRCDPISEHNRLYWYRQTLGQGPEFLTYFQNEAQLEKSRLLSDRFSAERPKGSFSTLEIQRTEQGDSAMYLCASSLGQAGMYQPQHFGDGTRLSIL.

The chain joins TRBV27 to TRBJ2-7; 8 bases line up with TRBD1. CDR1 MNHEY and CDR2 SMNVEV come from the germline V gene (reference sequence). The ends lost 7 bases at V and 3 bases at J; junction bases unmatched: 11. CDR3 length: 15 residues. The CDR3 DNA follows: TGTGCCAGCATGGTCTTCCGGACAGGGAACTACGAGCAGTACTTC. The encoded protein is CASMVFRTGNYEQYF.

The gene calls are TRBV29-1 and TRBJ2-1; the match to TRBD1 covers 9 bases. J lost 5 bases, V lost 5 bases, and 7 bases had no gene match. This CDR3 contains 14 residues. From germline, CDR1 is SQVTM and CDR2 ANQGSEA. CDR3 DNA: TGCAGCGTTACCGGGACAGGGATCAACAATGAGCAGTTCTTC. Translating it yields CSVTGTGINNEQFF.

This clonotype was counted a few times. This chain joins TRBV27 and TRBJ1-5; 10 bases are a match to TRBD1. V dropped 5 bases and J dropped 4; count of bases not matched to a gene: 2. Germline V gene lookup returns CDR1 MNHEY and CDR2 SMNVEV (reference sequence). The CDR3 spans 14 residues. The CDR3 DNA sequence: TGTGCCAGCAGTCTGGGACAGGGGAATCAGCCCCAGCATTTT. Amino acids: CASSLGQGNQPQHF.

The chain employs TRBV6-6 and TRBJ2-1, with TRBD1 as a possible D gene (6 bases). From germline, CDR1 is MNHNY and CDR2 SVGAGI (reference sequence). Trimming shortened V by 2 bases and J by 7 bases, and 9 bases separated the two germline ends. The CDR3 covers 13 residues. CDR3 loop: CASSYVRGNEQFF. The CDR3 DNA is TGTGCCAGCAGTTACGTCAGGGGTAATGAGCAGTTCTTC.

The rearrangement uses TRBV10-1 and TRBJ2-1, with 8 positions matching TRBD2. The ends lost 4 bases at V and 1 base at J; junction bases unmatched: 9. CDR1 and CDR2 (germline): WNHNN, SYGVQD (reference sequence). The CDR3 length is 17 residues. The CDR3 here is CASSGFVSGGSYNEQFF. CDR3 coding DNA: TGCGCCAGCAGTGGGTTCGTATCGGGGGGGTCCTACAATGAGCAGTTCTTC.

This chain connects TRBV12-3 or TRBV12-4 to TRBJ2-5, with D possibly TRBD2 on 6 matching bases. The CDR3 is 13 residues long. V was clipped by 3 bases and J by 2 bases, with 7 bases between them. The CDR3 sequence is CASSLGLQETQYF. Written as DNA, the CDR3 is TGTGCCAGCAGTTTGGGACTTCAAGAGACCCAGTACTTC.